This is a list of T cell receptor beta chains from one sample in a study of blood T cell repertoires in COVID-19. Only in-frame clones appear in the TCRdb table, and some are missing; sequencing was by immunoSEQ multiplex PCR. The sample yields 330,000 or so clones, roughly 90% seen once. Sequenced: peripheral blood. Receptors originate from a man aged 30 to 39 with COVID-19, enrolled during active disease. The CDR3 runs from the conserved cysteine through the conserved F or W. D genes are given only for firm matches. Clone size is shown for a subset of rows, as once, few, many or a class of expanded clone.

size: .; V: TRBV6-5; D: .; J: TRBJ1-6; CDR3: CASSYSGGAYSPLHF; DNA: TGTGCCAGCAGTTACTCGGGGGGGGCCTATTCACCCCTCCACTTT
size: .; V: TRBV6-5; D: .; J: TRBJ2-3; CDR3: CASSYSRGGDTQYF; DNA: TGTGCCAGCAGTTACTCGAGAGGGGGAGATACGCAGTATTTT
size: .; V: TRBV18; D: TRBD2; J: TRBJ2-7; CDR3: CASSIGGGEQYF; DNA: TGTGCCAGCTCAATCGGCGGGGGCGAGCAGTACTTC
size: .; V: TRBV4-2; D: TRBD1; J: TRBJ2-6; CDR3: CASSQGQGKAGANVLTF; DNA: TGTGCCAGCAGCCAGGGACAGGGAAAGGCTGGGGCCAACGTCCTGACTTTC
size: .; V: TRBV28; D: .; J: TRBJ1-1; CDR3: CASTPPVGGGGTEAFF; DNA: TGTGCCAGCACTCCTCCCGTCGGGGGAGGCGGCACTGAAGCTTTCTTT
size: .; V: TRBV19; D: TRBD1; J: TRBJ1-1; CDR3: CASRRQGGTEAFF; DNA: TGTGCCAGTAGACGACAGGGGGGCACTGAAGCTTTCTTT
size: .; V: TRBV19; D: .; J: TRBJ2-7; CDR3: CASSIPGQSYEQYF; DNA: TGTGCCAGTAGTATTCCGGGACAATCCTACGAGCAGTACTTC
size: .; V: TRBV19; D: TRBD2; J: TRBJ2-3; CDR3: CASSFASGDTQYF; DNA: TGTGCCAGTAGTTTCGCTAGCGGAGATACGCAGTATTTT
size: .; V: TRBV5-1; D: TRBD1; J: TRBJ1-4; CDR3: CASSLNPGTENEKLFF; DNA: TGCGCCAGCAGCTTGAACCCTGGGACAGAGAATGAAAAACTGTTTTTT
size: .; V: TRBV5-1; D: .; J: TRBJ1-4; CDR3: CASSLDSVPNEKLFF; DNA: TGCGCCAGCAGCTTAGACAGCGTGCCTAATGAAAAACTGTTTTTT
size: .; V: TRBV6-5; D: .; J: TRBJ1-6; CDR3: CASSYTGDSPLHF; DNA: TGTGCCAGCAGTTACACGGGGGATTCACCCCTCCACTTT
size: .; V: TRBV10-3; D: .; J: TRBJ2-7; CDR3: CAISEGGYEQYF; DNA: TGTGCCATCAGTGAGGGGGGGTACGAGCAGTACTTC
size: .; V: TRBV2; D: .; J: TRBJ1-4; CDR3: CASSPGTTNEKLFF; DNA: TGTGCCAGCAGTCCAGGGACAACTAATGAAAAACTGTTTTTT
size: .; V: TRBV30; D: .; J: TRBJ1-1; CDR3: CAWNRERVTEAFF; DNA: TGTGCCTGGAACAGGGAAAGGGTCACTGAAGCTTTCTTT
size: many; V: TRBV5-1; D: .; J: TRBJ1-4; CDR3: CASSLRSRQATNEKLFF; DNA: TGCGCCAGCAGCTTGCGAAGCCGACAGGCAACTAATGAAAAACTGTTTTTT
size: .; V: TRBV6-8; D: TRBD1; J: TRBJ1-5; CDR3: CASSIDRGRCNQPQHF; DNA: TGTGCCAGCAGCATAGACAGGGGTCGATGCAATCAGCCCCAGCATTTT
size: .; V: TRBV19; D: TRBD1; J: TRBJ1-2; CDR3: CATHHRGDGYTF; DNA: TGTGCCACCCACCACAGGGGTGATGGCTACACCTTC
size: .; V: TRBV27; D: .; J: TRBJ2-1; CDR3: CASSLYFRNEQFF; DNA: TGTGCCAGCAGCCTTTACTTCCGGAATGAGCAGTTCTTC